The clone carrying this T cell receptor (beta chain) was detected a few times. TCR beta CDR3 region amplification was performed from RNA transcripts. The primer set for the first-round RT-PCR of the TCR CDR3 was HTBI. TCRdb reprocessed the multiplex PCR reads via MiXCR and lists one record per CDR3 protein. The sample lists 610,000 or so distinct CDR3 sequences; roughly 46% were seen once. The sample originates from a study of T cells in Graves' hyperthyroidism and ophthalmopathy. CDR1 and CDR2 from the germline V gene are LGHDT and YNNKEL (reference sequence). The CDR3 sequence is 15 residues long. V was clipped by 1 base and J by 4 bases; unmatched bases: 3.

The chain joins TRBV3-1 to TRBJ2-2; 7 bases match TRBD2. This TCR was sampled from a woman between 18 and 29 years old with Graves' hyperthyroidism. The specimen sequenced was peripheral blood or thyroid tissue (not recorded which). CDR3 sequence: CASSQVAGPTGELFF. The CDR3 DNA follows: TGTGCCAGCAGCCAAGTAGCGGGCCCCACCGGGGAGCTGTTTTTT.